This entry lists 3 T cell receptor beta chains sequenced from one sample in a study of beta chain features in type 1 diabetes. Every bit of the isolated RNA underwent reverse transcription, so sequencing read expressed TCRB transcripts. Data came from immunoSEQ multiplex PCR; TCRdb stores just in-frame clones and leaves some out. The sample lists some 410,000 clones; approximately 15% were seen once. Sequencing input: naive CD4+ T cells from blood. The receptor set was obtained from a man younger than 45 in good health.

The rearrangement uses TRBV6-1 and TRBJ2-1; possibly TRBD2 for D (5 bases). V lost 6 bases and J 8 bases, leaving 11 bases between the germline ends. Germline V gene sequence: CDR1 MNHNS, CDR2 SASEGT. The CDR3 spans 12 residues. The CDR3 nucleotides are TGTGCCAGCAGCCTTGCGGGCGATGAGCAGTTCTTC. Its protein product is CASSLAGDEQFF.

This clone was counted only a few times. The J gene is TRBJ2-7, the V gene TRBV28; 7 bases match TRBD1. CDR3 size: 14 residues. Losses at the gene ends were 6 bases for V and 0 bases for J; bases not matched to a gene: 5. The V gene's germline CDR1 is MDHEN and CDR2 SYDVKM. In DNA, the CDR3 is TGTGCCAGCAGCAACTCAGGGGGCTCCTACGAGCAGTACTTC. Protein sequence: CASSNSGGSYEQYF. The variable domain in full, completed from reference TRBV28 and TRBJ2-7, reads DVKVTQSSRYLVKRTGEKVFLECVQDMDHENMFWYRQDPGLGLRLIYFSYDVKMKEKGDIPEGYSVSREKKERFSLILESASTNQTSMYLCASSNSGGSYEQYFGPGTRLTVT.

This chain connects TRBV25-1 to TRBJ2-2, with a tentative D call TRBD1 (6 bases). The V and J ends lost 3 bases and 4 bases respectively, with 18 bases between them. The CDR3 spans 17 residues. Germline lookup yields CDR1 MGHDK and CDR2 SYGVNS. DNA of the CDR3: TGTGCCAGCAGTGATTCGGGGTACAGGGAGCCCACCGGGGAGCTGTTTTTT. This sequence encodes CASSDSGYREPTGELFF. Full variable domain (outside the CDR3, taken from reference TRBV25-1 and TRBJ2-2): EADIYQTPRYLVIGTGKKITLECSQTMGHDKMYWYQQDPGMELHLIHYSYGVNSTEKGDLSSESTVSRIRTEHFPLTLESARPSHTSQYLCASSDSGYREPTGELFFGEGSRLTVL.